This TCR beta chain was identified during a study of blood T cells in healthy people across ages. Study results and caveats: A roughly linear age-dependent decrease characterized TCR beta diversity per million T cells.

As for this clonotype: Its antigen is undetermined.

Together with a sample-barcoded 5' primer, a J-beta primer mix was included in a second PCR lasting 7 to 11 cycles. A template-switch adaptor containing 12 random nucleotides labeled each cDNA molecule. A single record per CDR3 protein comes from TCRdb applying MiXCR to the 5' RACE reads. The sample comprises about 1,800,000 distinct CDR3 sequences, under 30% of which are singletons, and 7.7% rests with the top ten. Input material: blood. This receptor was taken from a woman in her twenties or thirties in good health.

As DNA, the CDR3 is TGCAGTGCTAGAGTAGAGGGGGGTGCCGGTCGAGAGACCCAGTACTTC. Translating gives CSARVEGGAGRETQYF. The chain is built from TRBV20-1 and TRBJ2-5; either TRBD1 or TRBD2 may fit D (6 bases each). V lost 1 base, J lost 4 bases, and 19 bases lay in between. This CDR3 is 16 amino acids long. Germline CDR1 reads DFQATT; CDR2 reads SNEGSKA (reference sequence).